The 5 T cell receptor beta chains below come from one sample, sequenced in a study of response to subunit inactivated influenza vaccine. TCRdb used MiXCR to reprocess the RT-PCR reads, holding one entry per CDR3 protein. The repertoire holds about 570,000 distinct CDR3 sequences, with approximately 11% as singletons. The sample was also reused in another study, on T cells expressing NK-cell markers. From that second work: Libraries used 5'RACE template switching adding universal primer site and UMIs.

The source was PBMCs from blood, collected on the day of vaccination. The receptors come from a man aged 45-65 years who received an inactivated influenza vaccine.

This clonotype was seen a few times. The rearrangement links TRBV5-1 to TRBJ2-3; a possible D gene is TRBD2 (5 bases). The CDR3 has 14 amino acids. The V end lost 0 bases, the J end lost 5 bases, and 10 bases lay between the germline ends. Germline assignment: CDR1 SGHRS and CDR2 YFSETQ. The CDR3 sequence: CASSLETGIDTQYF. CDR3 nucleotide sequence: TGCGCCAGCAGCTTGGAAACGGGGATAGATACGCAGTATTTT. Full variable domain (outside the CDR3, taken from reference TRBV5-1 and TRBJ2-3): KAGVTQTPRYLIKTRGQQVTLSCSPISGHRSVSWYQQTPGQGLQFLFEYFSETQRNKGNFPGRFSGRQFSNSRSEMNVSTLELGDSALYLCASSLETGIDTQYFGPGTRLTVL.

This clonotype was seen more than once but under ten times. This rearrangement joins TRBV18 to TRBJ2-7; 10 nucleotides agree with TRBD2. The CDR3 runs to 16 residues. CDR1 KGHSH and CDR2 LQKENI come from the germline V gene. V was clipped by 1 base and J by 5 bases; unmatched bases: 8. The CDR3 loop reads CASSPRGPLAGDEQYF. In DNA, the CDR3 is TGTGCCAGCTCACCACGTGGTCCGCTAGCGGGAGACGAGCAGTACTTC.

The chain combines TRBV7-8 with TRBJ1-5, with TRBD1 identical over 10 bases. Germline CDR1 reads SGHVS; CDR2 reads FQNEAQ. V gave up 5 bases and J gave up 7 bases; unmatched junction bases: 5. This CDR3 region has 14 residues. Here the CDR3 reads CASSTGQGVQPQHF. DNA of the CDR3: TGTGCCAGCAGCACCGGACAGGGGGTGCAGCCCCAGCATTTT.

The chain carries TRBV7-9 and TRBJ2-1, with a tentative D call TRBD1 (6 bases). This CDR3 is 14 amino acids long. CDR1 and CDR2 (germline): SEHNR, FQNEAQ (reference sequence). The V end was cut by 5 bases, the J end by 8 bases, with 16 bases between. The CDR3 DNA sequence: TGTGCCAGCAGCCTCAGGGGCGTCCGCGATGAGCAGTTCTTC. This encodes CASSLRGVRDEQFF.

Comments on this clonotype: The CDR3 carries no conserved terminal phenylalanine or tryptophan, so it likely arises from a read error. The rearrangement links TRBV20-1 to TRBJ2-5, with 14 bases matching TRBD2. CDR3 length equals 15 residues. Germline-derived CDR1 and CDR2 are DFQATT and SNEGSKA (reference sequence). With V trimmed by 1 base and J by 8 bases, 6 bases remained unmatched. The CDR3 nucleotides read TGCAGTGCTAGAGTCCCGGGACTAGCGGGGGAAACCCAGTACTCC. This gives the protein CSARVPGLAGETQYS.